Only a few counts were recorded for the clone carrying this T cell receptor beta chain. Each CDR3 protein is one row after TCRdb ran MiXCR on the 5' RACE reads. The profile shows 390,000 or so distinct CDR3 sequences, 15% to 20% of them singletons. The J segment lost 5 bases and the V segment lost 3 bases, leaving 13 bases of the junction unmatched. The germline V gene encodes CDR1 SGHTS and CDR2 YDEGEE. CDR3 length: 17 residues. The data stem from a study of T-cell memory formation after mild COVID-19. The V and J genes are TRBV5-8 and TRBJ2-5, with 10 nucleotides matching TRBD2. Sequencing input: PBMCs or a T cell subset sorted from them (not recorded which). This TCR came from a man aged 18 to 35 who had mild COVID-19 (a few samples of this study predate the infection). Cell type and time point are not known. The CDR3 reads CASSSGASGGSGETQYF. For the CDR3, the DNA is TGTGCCAGCAGCTCGGGCGCTAGCGGGGGATCGGGTGAGACCCAGTACTTC.